Included here is one TCR beta chain sequence, with context. The data derive from a study of T cells in Graves' hyperthyroidism and ophthalmopathy. Researchers amplified the TCR beta CDR3 regions from RNA transcripts. The TCR CDR3 was amplified in a first-round RT-PCR using the HTBI primer set. TCRdb re-analysed the multiplex PCR reads in MiXCR, keeping a single row per CDR3 protein. The data show about 520,000 distinct CDR3 sequences, around 21% seen once. The sample was blood. This clonotype originated in a man younger than 35 with Graves' hyperthyroidism.

This CDR3 is CANTVTGAYPDEQYF. The CDR3 nucleotides read TGTGCCAACACGGTGACGGGGGCGTATCCCGACGAGCAGTACTTC. The chain links TRBV2 to TRBJ2-7, with D perhaps given as TRBD1 or TRBD2 (6 bases each). The CDR3 spans 15 residues. The germline gives CDR1 SNHLY, CDR2 FYNNEI. V dropped 10 bases and J dropped 5 bases, with 24 bases sitting between them.